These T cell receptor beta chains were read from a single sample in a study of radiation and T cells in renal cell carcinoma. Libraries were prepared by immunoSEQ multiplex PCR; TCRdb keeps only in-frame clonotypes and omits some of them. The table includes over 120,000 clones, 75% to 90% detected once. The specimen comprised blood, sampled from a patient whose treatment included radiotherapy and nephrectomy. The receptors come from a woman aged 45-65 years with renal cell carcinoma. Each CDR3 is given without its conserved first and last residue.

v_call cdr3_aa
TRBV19 ASSRLAGGPTGELF
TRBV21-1 ASIQIAGHGGLAENSSYEQY
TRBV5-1 ASSLAQQGMGTEAF
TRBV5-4 ASSQSTGTGDSPLH
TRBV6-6 ASSNQGGEKLF
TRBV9 ASSEGPNYGYT
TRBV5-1 ASSVKRTSGSYNEQF
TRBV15 ATSRPQGYGVEQY
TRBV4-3 ASSQDGGLGANVLT
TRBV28 ASSGHVGNQPQH
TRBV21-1 ASSKKGYREKLF
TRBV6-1 ASSSGGTNEKLF
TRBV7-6 ASSRQGEKLF
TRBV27 ASSLSGVPNQPQH
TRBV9 ASSPDVVSDDYGYT
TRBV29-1 SVEKGELYRPLH
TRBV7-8 ASSLVRTNTEAF
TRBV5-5 ASSRPGRTNYGYT
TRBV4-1 ASSQELNTEAF
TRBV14 ASSQVASGRHGELF
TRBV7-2 ASSAGQGYGYT
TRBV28 ASNPFGGLEAF
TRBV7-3 ASSLGVPDTQY
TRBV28 ASSLSEEQY
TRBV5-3 ARSPDVGYEQY
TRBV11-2 ASSLSGGVYNEQF
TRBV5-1 ASSFTSPNEQF
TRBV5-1 ASSLVTSAESTDTQY
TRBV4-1 ASSTVTGGYQPQH
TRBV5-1 ASSLGLAGGEETQY
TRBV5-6 ASSLVRSGEAF
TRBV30 AWSVCLRTTSVETQY
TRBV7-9 ASSLGAEGTEAF
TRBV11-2 ASSLDRGGNQPQH
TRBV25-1 ASSAPRAERGEQY
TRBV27 ASARGGTYNEQF
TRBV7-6 ASSLGLAGGTDTQY
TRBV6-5 ASSITVQGAGGYT
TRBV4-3 ASSQDRQADGYT
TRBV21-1 ASSLRTGGWGQPQH
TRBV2 ASSGVRGRAYGYT
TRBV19 ASSLQGRSSYEQY
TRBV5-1 ASSFGEGNIYGYT
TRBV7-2 ASSLEVQPQH
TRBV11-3 ASSLSGNTEAF
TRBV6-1 ASSEGTNQPQH
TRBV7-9 ASSRGQSETQY